What follows is one T cell receptor (beta chain) and its context. This clonotype has a handful of counts. This receptor's antigen is unknown. Nothing much larger sits one base from this clone, and base qualities are not available. The instrument given in TCRdb is Illumina NovaSeq 6000. cDNA libraries for TCRalpha and TCRbeta were prepared by 5'RACE using constant-segment primers, with sample barcodes and unique molecular identifiers added. RNA was extracted from every sample with Trizol reagent. The libraries were amplified in two PCR steps, and the second step added a second sample barcode and Illumina TruSeq adapters. Sequencing of the libraries was done on an Illumina NovaSeq, producing 2 x 150 bp paired-end reads. The original pipeline was this. Reads were demultiplexed and collapsed into UMI-guided consensus sequences with migec v1.2.7. Using mixcr v2.1.11, UMI consensuses were aligned to TRA and TRB V and J templates and then assembled into clonotypes. A clonotype was counted as expanded or contracted only when both edgeR and NoisET called the clonotype significant, with the noise models trained on biological replicates. For edgeR calls, the cutoffs were a false discovery rate-adjusted p below 0.01 and a log2 fold-change threshold of 1. As an exploratory analysis of dynamics, max-normalized trajectories of the 1000 most abundant clonotypes were examined by PCA with hierarchical clustering. Separately sequenced CD4+ and CD8+ repertoires were used to assign a CD4 or CD8 phenotype to each responding clone. TCRdb trimmed the raw reads at Q25, called clones with MiXCR and kept productive beta chains. Rows with a matching CDR3 protein are joined into one entry that keeps the most common DNA and genes. TCRdb's processing, not the authors' own work, is the source of the V and J calls. The sample table holds approximately 210,000 distinct CDR3 sequences, of which approximately 20% were seen once. The ten largest clones represent 2.4% of the sample.

The source of the sample is a study of T-cell memory formation after mild COVID-19 (TCRdb year 2021). Background for the entire study: TCR sequence clusters from the two donors were found to be largely donor specific. T-cell clones expanding and contracting after mild COVID-19 in a couple of donors were tracked by longitudinal TCRalpha and TCRbeta repertoire sequencing. Two young, previously healthy adult volunteers, one female and one male, were included in the cohort.

Points the paper makes about the study in general: Contracting CD4+ clones appeared mostly in the CM and EM memory subsets, whereas CD8+ clones were enriched in EMRA. Clones that contracted from day 15 to 85 showed balanced CD4/CD8 phenotypes, whereas a second wave of clones that expanded from day 15 to 37 leaned towards CD4+. Some responding clones were detected in pre-infection memory, suggesting pre-existing cross-reactive memory T cells joined the SARS-CoV-2 response. The study included only a couple of mild cases, and larger cohorts that include severe cases with pre-infection samples were judged to be necessary. SARS-CoV-2 specificity of the second-wave clones peaking on day 37 was not confirmed.

The germline ends are 10 bases apart after V is trimmed by 7 bases and J by 1 base. The CDR3, from cysteine to phenylalanine, totals 13 residues. The entry retains the CDR3 DNA only, 39 bases that are in frame from base 1. PBMCs were isolated by Ficoll-Paque density gradient centrifugation. The specimen sequenced was PBMCs or a T cell subset sorted from them (not recorded which). The chain joins TRBV12-3 or TRBV12-4 to TRBJ1-1; perhaps TRBD1 is the D gene, with 5 bases matching. This TCR was recovered from an adult woman who had mild COVID-19 (a few samples of this study predate the infection). The sample titles of this study are shuffled in the database, so cell type and time point are left out; the donor was told from shared clones. The CDR3 sequence is CASTRGGNTEAFF. At the DNA level, the sequence is TGTGCCAGCACCCGCGGGGGGAACACTGAAGCTTTCTTT.